Listed here are 2 T cell receptor beta chains from one sample, sequenced in a study of T-cell reconstitution after alpha-beta-depleted transplantation in children. Molecular barcoding with unique molecular identifiers was used for the TCRbeta library. TCRdb passed the PCR reads through MiXCR, listing each CDR3 protein once. The sample consists of 200,000 to 300,000 distinct CDR3 sequences, 9.5% to 15% of them appearing once. Sequences were derived from PBMCs from the stem cell graft donor, sampled from the stem cell graft. The receptor source for this set is a human donor who donated a stem cell graft to a child with acute lymphoblastic leukemia.

This clonotype has at least ten counts. This chain connects TRBV20-1 to TRBJ1-2; D may be TRBD1 (5 bases). Trimming pared 5 bases from V and 5 bases from J, leaving 21 bases between. The CDR3 runs to 15 residues. Germline CDR1 DFQATT, CDR2 SNEGSKA (reference sequence). CDR3 nucleotide sequence: TGCAGTGCTCCCCCTAGGATCCGGGGGTCGTATGGCTACACCTTC. It yields the protein CSAPPRIRGSYGYTF.

In regard to this clonotype: This may be a read error, as it is one base from a much larger clone. This chain joins TRBV20-1 and TRBJ2-5, with D possibly TRBD2 on 6 matching bases. The V and J ends lost 3 bases and 3 bases respectively, with 17 bases between them. Looked up from germline, CDR1 is DFQATT and CDR2 is SNEGSKA (reference sequence). The CDR3 is 15 amino acids. The CDR3: CSASLTRRREETQYF. The CDR3 DNA reads TGCAGTGCTAGTTTAACGCGACGGAGGGAAGAGACCCAGTACTTC.